A selection of T cell receptor beta chains follows, all from one sample in a study of blood T cell repertoires in COVID-19. Method: immunoSEQ multiplex PCR; TCRdb's copy keeps in-frame clones and lacks some. The data contain 150,000 to 200,000 clones, approximately 85% of them singletons. Sequencing was done on a sample of peripheral blood. The receptors here all came from a human donor with active or convalescent COVID-19. The donor label of this sample is uncertain. CDR3s include the opening cysteine and the closing phenylalanine or tryptophan. D genes are given only for firm matches. Part of the rows lack a size; the others show once, few, many or a class for expanded clones.

abundance: few; d_gene: NA; v_gene: TRBV6-2/TRBV6-3; j_gene: TRBJ2-7; CDR3nt: TGTGCCAGCAGTCCCCCTCGGGGCGAGCAGTACTTC; CDR3aa: CASSPPRGEQYF
abundance: NA; d_gene: TRBD1; v_gene: TRBV19; j_gene: TRBJ1-2; CDR3nt: TGTGCCAGTAGTATGGTGGGGACAGAACTAAACTATGGCTACACCTTC; CDR3aa: CASSMVGTELNYGYTF
abundance: NA; d_gene: NA; v_gene: TRBV4-2; j_gene: TRBJ2-3; CDR3nt: TGTGCCAGCAGCCAAAGGAGGACCGGCACCGATACGCAGTATTTT; CDR3aa: CASSQRRTGTDTQYF
abundance: NA; d_gene: TRBD1; v_gene: TRBV2; j_gene: TRBJ1-5; CDR3nt: TGTGCCAGCAGTGATTGGGACAGAGGTGGCCAGCCCCAGCATTTT; CDR3aa: CASSDWDRGGQPQHF
abundance: NA; d_gene: NA; v_gene: TRBV10-3; j_gene: TRBJ1-5; CDR3nt: TGTGCCATCAGTGAGGGACAAGGCCAGCATTTT; CDR3aa: CAISEGQGQHF
abundance: NA; d_gene: TRBD2; v_gene: TRBV6-6; j_gene: TRBJ2-1; CDR3nt: TGTGCCAGCAGTTACACCCTAGCGGAGTACAATGAGCAGTTCTTC; CDR3aa: CASSYTLAEYNEQFF
abundance: NA; d_gene: TRBD1; v_gene: TRBV11-3; j_gene: TRBJ2-7; CDR3nt: TGTGCCAGCAGCTCACGACAGGGGATTCGGTACGAGCAGTACTTC; CDR3aa: CASSSRQGIRYEQYF
abundance: NA; d_gene: TRBD2; v_gene: TRBV6-4; j_gene: TRBJ2-3; CDR3nt: TGTGCCAGCAGTGAGAGACTAGCGAAGAGCACAGATACGCAGTATTTT; CDR3aa: CASSERLAKSTDTQYF
abundance: NA; d_gene: TRBD2; v_gene: TRBV3-1/TRBV3-2; j_gene: TRBJ2-1; CDR3nt: TGTGCCAGCAGCCAAGTTCGGCTAGCGGGGGTTGGGGAGCAGTTCTTC; CDR3aa: CASSQVRLAGVGEQFF
abundance: NA; d_gene: TRBD1; v_gene: TRBV28; j_gene: TRBJ2-7; CDR3nt: TGTGCCAGCAGTTATGTCACAGGGGGAAGCTCCTACGAGCAGTACTTC; CDR3aa: CASSYVTGGSSYEQYF
abundance: NA; d_gene: NA; v_gene: TRBV20-1; j_gene: TRBJ2-7; CDR3nt: TGCAGTGCTCTACAGGACTACGAGCAGTACTTC; CDR3aa: CSALQDYEQYF
abundance: NA; d_gene: TRBD1; v_gene: TRBV5-1; j_gene: TRBJ2-2; CDR3nt: TGCGCCAGCAGCGTTTCGACAGGGGCGCAGACCGGGGAGCTGTTTTTT; CDR3aa: CASSVSTGAQTGELFF
abundance: NA; d_gene: NA; v_gene: TRBV28; j_gene: TRBJ2-1; CDR3nt: TGTGCCAGCAGCTCTGGGACTTTGCAGTTCTTC; CDR3aa: CASSSGTLQFF
abundance: NA; d_gene: NA; v_gene: TRBV5-5; j_gene: TRBJ1-2; CDR3nt: TGTGCCAGCACCCTAATGGGGGGGGATGGCTACACCTTC; CDR3aa: CASTLMGGDGYTF
abundance: NA; d_gene: TRBD1; v_gene: TRBV18; j_gene: TRBJ1-1; CDR3nt: TGTGCCAGCTCACCGCGGGGACAGGGGAACGTTGAAGCTTTCTTT; CDR3aa: CASSPRGQGNVEAFF
abundance: NA; d_gene: NA; v_gene: TRBV14; j_gene: TRBJ2-6; CDR3nt: TGTGCCAGCAGCCAAGAAGGGGGGGCGGGAGCGGGCCGTGGGGCCAACGTCCTGACTTTC; CDR3aa: CASSQEGGAGAGRGANVLTF
abundance: NA; d_gene: NA; v_gene: TRBV18; j_gene: TRBJ1-2; CDR3nt: TGTGCCAGCTCACGGGCAGACGACTATGGCTACACCTTC; CDR3aa: CASSRADDYGYTF
abundance: NA; d_gene: TRBD2; v_gene: TRBV29-1; j_gene: TRBJ2-3; CDR3nt: TGCAGCGTCCAATCTAGCGGGGGGAACACAGATACGCAGTATTTT; CDR3aa: CSVQSSGGNTDTQYF